The 9 T cell receptor beta chains reported below all come from one sample, sequenced in a study of OX40 agonist ivuxolimab in advanced cancers. The assay was immunoSEQ multiplex PCR, and TCRdb's table has in-frame clones only and misses some. This sample carries about 49,000 clones, 80% to 85% of them seen once, and the ten largest clones take 5.5% to 7%. The sequences come from CD4+ or CD8+ T cells sorted from blood, collected in a trial of the OX40 agonist ivuxolimab. All receptors derive from an adult with an advanced solid tumor such as melanoma, head and neck, liver or kidney cancer.

V and J are TRBV2 and TRBJ1-6; D is uncertain. In germline, CDR1 is SNHLY, CDR2 FYNNEI. V was clipped by 7 bases and J by 7 bases, with 20 bases between them. The CDR3 extends over 16 amino acids. The CDR3 protein is CASIVRSRSENSPLHF. The CDR3 nucleotides read TGTGCCAGCATCGTTCGGAGCAGATCAGAGAATTCACCCCTCCACTTT.

The table lists this clone with a count of one. The chain links TRBV28 to TRBJ1-2, with 7 bases that match TRBD1. Germline-derived CDR1 and CDR2 are MDHEN and SYDVKM. This CDR3 region has 15 residues. V lost 3 bases and J lost 4; bases outside the gene matches: 8. CDR3 protein: CASSFEGAPTYGYTF. Written as DNA, the CDR3 is TGTGCCAGCAGTTTTGAGGGGGCGCCGACCTATGGCTACACCTTC.

The chain couples TRBV28 to TRBJ2-5; unclear D gene. Germline CDR1 is MDHEN and CDR2 is SYDVKM. CDR3 length: 14 residues. Deletions cut 1 base from V and 1 base from J, with 7 bases between. The CDR3 sequence: CASSLLGFQETQYF. The CDR3 DNA follows: TGTGCCAGCAGTTTATTAGGGTTCCAAGAGACCCAGTACTTC.

This clone was detected only once. The chain carries TRBV5-6 and TRBJ1-4, with unresolved D. CDR3 size: 11 residues. Trimming took off 2 bases at V and 7 bases at J, with 3 bases between the two ends. Looked up from germline, CDR1 is SGHDT and CDR2 is YYEEEE. The CDR3, as DNA: TGTGCCAGCAGCTTCGGTGAAAAACTGTTTTTT. This encodes CASSFGEKLFF.

The chain joins TRBV29-1 to TRBJ2-5; 9 nucleotides agree with TRBD1. The V gene's germline CDR1 is SQVTM and CDR2 ANQGSEA. V gave up 2 bases and J gave up 3 bases; unmatched junction bases: 10. This CDR3 is built from 16 residues. The CDR3 DNA is TGCAGCGTTGAATGGTGGAGGACAGGGGAAAAAGAGACCCAGTACTTC. This gives the protein CSVEWWRTGEKETQYF.

The V call is TRBV11-2, the J call TRBJ2-5; no firm D call. The CDR3 length is 16 residues. Trimming cost V 1 base and J 1 base, with 13 bases left between them. CDR1 and CDR2 (germline): SGHAT, FQNNGV. The CDR3 spells CASSLGYLKGQETQYF. CDR3 DNA sequence: TGTGCCAGCAGCTTAGGATACCTCAAGGGCCAAGAGACCCAGTACTTC.

This clone was recorded only once. The chain recombines TRBV7-9 with TRBJ1-2; no definite D call. Trimming removed 5 bases at V and 7 bases at J, with 11 bases between. CDR1 is SEHNR, CDR2 FQNEAQ, per germline (reference sequence). CDR3 size: 12 residues. The CDR3 spells CASSLPTGGYTF. Written as DNA, the CDR3 is TGTGCCAGCAGCCTACCGACCGGTGGCTACACCTTC.

The genes are TRBV7-9 and TRBJ2-2; D possibly uses TRBD1 or TRBD2 (6 bases each). V shed 11 bases and J shed 3 bases, with 13 bases lying between them. Looked up from germline, CDR1 is SEHNR and CDR2 is FQNEAQ (reference sequence). The CDR3 length is 13 residues. The CDR3 loop is CAGGQFYTGELFF. Written as DNA, the CDR3 is TGTGCCGGGGGGCAGTTTTACACCGGGGAGCTGTTTTTT. Together with reference TRBV7-9 and TRBJ2-2, the CDR3 gives the full variable domain: DTGVSQNPRHKITKRGQNVTFRCDPISEHNRLYWYRQTLGQGPEFLTYFQNEAQLEKSRLLSDRFSAERPKGSFSTLEIQRTEQGDSAMYLCAGGQFYTGELFFGEGSRLTVL.

The chain has TRBV9 and TRBJ2-1; 7 bases align to TRBD1. Germline CDR1 reads SGDLS; CDR2 reads YYNGEE. V shed 1 base and J 4 bases; nucleotides not matched to a gene: 2. CDR3 size: 14 residues. The CDR3 region has the DNA TGTGCCAGCAGCGTACAGACAGGGTACAATGAGCAGTTCTTC. Amino acids: CASSVQTGYNEQFF. The whole variable domain, filled in from reference TRBV9 and TRBJ2-1, reads DSGVTQTPKHLITATGQRVTLRCSPRSGDLSVYWYQQSLDQGLQFLIQYYNGEERAKGNILERFSAQQFPDLHSELNLSSLELGDSALYFCASSVQTGYNEQFFGPGTRLTVL.